This T cell receptor beta chain originates from a study of cytomegalovirus exposure and HLA in healthy donors. Overall study findings and caveats: A later analysis found TCR association rates differed by HLA locus, highest for DRB1 and lowest for HLA-C.

This PCR relied on a set of 60 Vbeta primers and 13 Jbeta primers. This table comes from immunoSEQ multiplex PCR, and its TCRdb copy is limited to in-frame clones, with some not included. This sample has 150,000 to 200,000 clones, with over 75% found just once. Only one count was recorded for this clone. Its antigen is currently unknown. J was trimmed by 7 bases and V by 7 bases; bases with no gene match: 12. The CDR3 has 16 residues. Germline V gene sequence: CDR1 MNHEY, CDR2 SMNVEV (reference sequence). The TCR sequence derives from a man in his forties or fifties in good health and CMV-seronegative. The material sequenced was PBMCs. V and J are TRBV27 and TRBJ2-1, with 11 bases fitting TRBD1. CDR3 region: CASTPWRDRGKNEQFF. The CDR3 nucleotides are TGTGCCAGCACCCCATGGCGGGACAGGGGGAAAAATGAGCAGTTCTTC.